The rows below give T cell receptor beta chains drawn from one sample of a study of CD8+CD57+ T cells in acquired aplastic anemia. TCRdb ran MiXCR on the reads and lists one entry per CDR3 protein. The sample has about 150,000 distinct CDR3 sequences; more than 35% are singletons. Material: sorted CD4+, CD8+, or CD8+CD57+ T cells (not recorded which) from PBMCs. These receptors were collected from a human donor in good health, serving as a control. CDR3s include the opening cysteine and the closing phenylalanine or tryptophan. The order of the fields is CDR3 protein, CDR3 DNA, D gene, clone size, V gene, J gene. D genes are given only for firm matches. Clone size is not always given. Where it is, it says once, few, many or a class for expanded clones.

CDR3: CASSLAQGTSYEQYF
DNA: TGCGCCAGCAGCTTGGCCCAAGGAACATCCTACGAGCAGTACTTC
D: -
size: -
V: TRBV5-1
J: TRBJ2-7

CDR3: CSVERRGDYSYEQYF
DNA: TGCAGCGTTGAGCGTAGGGGGGACTACTCCTACGAGCAGTACTTC
D: -
size: many
V: TRBV29-1
J: TRBJ2-7

CDR3: CASSMIGTGSTFYEQYF
DNA: TGTGCCAGTAGTATGATTGGGACAGGATCCACCTTCTACGAGCAGTACTTC
D: TRBD1
size: once
V: TRBV19
J: TRBJ2-7

CDR3: CASSSSGANTEAFF
DNA: TGTGCCAGCAGCTCCTCGGGGGCCAACACTGAAGCTTTCTTT
D: -
size: -
V: TRBV13
J: TRBJ1-1

CDR3: CASSPGGARTEAFF
DNA: TGCGCCAGCAGCCCCGGGGGGGCACGAACTGAAGCTTTCTTT
D: -
size: once
V: TRBV5-1
J: TRBJ1-1

CDR3: CASSIGLDIEQFF
DNA: TGTGCCAGCAGCATAGGACTAGACATTGAGCAGTTCTTC
D: TRBD2
size: -
V: TRBV9
J: TRBJ2-1

CDR3: CASSLPAGANEKLFF
DNA: TGTGCCAGCAGCCTCCCGGCAGGGGCAAATGAAAAACTGTTTTTT
D: -
size: -
V: TRBV25-1
J: TRBJ1-4

CDR3: CSVGPLGNTEAFF
DNA: TGCAGCGTTGGACCCCTGGGGAACACTGAAGCTTTCTTT
D: -
size: many
V: TRBV29-1
J: TRBJ1-1

CDR3: CASSDKGRGWAFF
DNA: TGTGCCAGCAGTGACAAGGGGAGGGGTTGGGCTTTCTTT
D: -
size: -
V: TRBV2
J: TRBJ1-1

CDR3: CTSSNLNTEAFF
DNA: TGTACCAGCAGTAACCTAAACACTGAAGCTTTCTTT
D: -
size: -
V: TRBV6-1
J: TRBJ1-1

CDR3: CASSSSLVGGPGEQFF
DNA: TGTGCCAGCAGCTCTAGCTTGGTGGGGGGGCCGGGTGAGCAGTTCTTC
D: -
size: -
V: TRBV9
J: TRBJ2-1

CDR3: CVSSKSREGTQYF
DNA: TGCGTCAGCAGCAAAAGTCGGGAAGGGACCCAGTACTTC
D: -
size: many
V: TRBV10-1
J: TRBJ2-5

CDR3: CASSAGQGGTNEKLFF
DNA: TGTGCCAGCAGCGCAGGACAGGGCGGAACTAATGAAAAACTGTTTTTT
D: TRBD1
size: many
V: TRBV5-5
J: TRBJ1-4

CDR3: CAIRGVLTGELFF
DNA: TGTGCCATCCGGGGGGTCCTCACCGGGGAGCTGTTTTTT
D: TRBD2
size: many
V: TRBV10-3
J: TRBJ2-2

CDR3: CASSLGFSTDTQYF
DNA: TGTGCCAGCAGCTTAGGGTTTAGCACAGATACGCAGTATTTT
D: -
size: many
V: TRBV11-3
J: TRBJ2-3

CDR3: CSVGDYAGETQYF
DNA: TGCAGCGTTGGAGACTACGCGGGGGAGACCCAGTACTTC
D: -
size: few
V: TRBV29-1
J: TRBJ2-5

CDR3: CASSLAGQGGLRNTEAFF
DNA: TGTGCCAGCAGTTTAGCTGGGCAGGGGGGGCTTAGGAACACTGAAGCTTTCTTT
D: TRBD1
size: few
V: TRBV12-3/TRBV12-4
J: TRBJ1-1

CDR3: CASSSDRGVNEKLFF
DNA: TGTGCCAGCAGCTCAGACAGGGGTGTTAATGAAAAACTGTTTTTT
D: TRBD1
size: many
V: TRBV7-8
J: TRBJ1-4

CDR3: CASSIAWGSNQPQHF
DNA: TGTGCCAGTAGTATAGCATGGGGAAGCAATCAGCCCCAGCATTTT
D: -
size: many
V: TRBV19
J: TRBJ1-5

CDR3: CASSETSGGRRDTQYF
DNA: TGTGCCAGCAGTGAAACGAGCGGGGGGCGGCGAGATACGCAGTATTTT
D: TRBD2
size: -
V: TRBV6-1
J: TRBJ2-3

CDR3: CASRNRGVSGYTF
DNA: TGTGCCAGTAGAAACAGGGGAGTGAGCGGCTACACCTTC
D: TRBD1
size: once
V: TRBV19
J: TRBJ1-2

CDR3: CASSRQGGDQPQHF
DNA: TGTGCCAGCTCACGACAGGGCGGGGATCAGCCCCAGCATTTT
D: TRBD1
size: many
V: TRBV18
J: TRBJ1-5

CDR3: CAISVGGEVTGELFF
DNA: TGTGCCATCAGTGTCGGGGGCGAGGTCACCGGGGAGCTGTTTTTT
D: -
size: -
V: TRBV10-3
J: TRBJ2-2

CDR3: CASSQRRQEAYEQYF
DNA: TGCGCCAGCAGCCAACGACGACAGGAGGCCTACGAGCAGTACTTC
D: -
size: -
V: TRBV4-1
J: TRBJ2-7

CDR3: CASSSASVETQYF
DNA: TGTGCCAGCAGTTCCGCTTCGGTAGAGACCCAGTACTTC
D: -
size: once
V: TRBV7-7
J: TRBJ2-5

CDR3: CAHRRQDGTSQETQYF
DNA: TGTGCCCACCGGCGCCAGGACGGGACCTCCCAAGAGACCCAGTACTTC
D: -
size: -
V: TRBV15
J: TRBJ2-5

CDR3: CASSQDWNKFYEQYF
DNA: TGCGCCAGCAGCCAAGATTGGAACAAGTTCTACGAGCAGTACTTC
D: -
size: many
V: TRBV4-1
J: TRBJ2-7

CDR3: CAWSAQTGSNEKLFF
DNA: TGTGCCTGGAGTGCACAAACAGGGAGTAATGAAAAACTGTTTTTT
D: -
size: once
V: TRBV30
J: TRBJ1-4

CDR3: CASSEGLAGPTETQYF
DNA: TGTGCCAGCAGCGAGGGACTAGCGGGTCCCACGGAGACCCAGTACTTC
D: TRBD2
size: -
V: TRBV25-1
J: TRBJ2-5

CDR3: CASSIMGFSYNEQFF
DNA: TGTGCCAGTAGTATTATGGGATTCTCCTACAATGAGCAGTTCTTC
D: -
size: -
V: TRBV19
J: TRBJ2-1

CDR3: CSARDSPLGQGASPLHF
DNA: TGCAGTGCTAGAGATAGTCCTTTAGGGCAGGGGGCCTCACCCCTCCACTTT
D: TRBD1
size: many
V: TRBV20-1
J: TRBJ1-6

CDR3: CASSQPGTGGLKTQYF
DNA: TGTGCCAGCAGCCAGCCCGGGACAGGGGGCTTGAAGACCCAGTACTTC
D: TRBD1
size: -
V: TRBV5-6
J: TRBJ2-5

CDR3: CASSAGLQEKLFF
DNA: TGTGCCAGCAGCGCAGGACTACAGGAAAAACTGTTTTTT
D: -
size: many
V: TRBV9
J: TRBJ1-4

CDR3: CSVGQGFRSYNEQFF
DNA: TGCAGCGTTGGACAGGGTTTCAGATCCTACAATGAGCAGTTCTTC
D: TRBD1
size: -
V: TRBV29-1
J: TRBJ2-1

CDR3: CSARVFQGTQETQYF
DNA: TGCAGTGCTAGAGTGTTTCAGGGTACCCAAGAGACCCAGTACTTC
D: -
size: many
V: TRBV20-1
J: TRBJ2-5

CDR3: CSARDGSRGGWAQHF
DNA: TGCAGTGCTAGAGACGGGTCTAGAGGAGGGTGGGCCCAGCATTTT
D: -
size: many
V: TRBV20-1
J: TRBJ1-5

CDR3: CASSSPWGEQFF
DNA: TGTGCCAGCAGTTCCCCTTGGGGTGAGCAGTTCTTC
D: -
size: many
V: TRBV11-3
J: TRBJ2-1

CDR3: CATSDGQALQPQHF
DNA: TGTGCCACCAGTGATGGACAGGCACTTCAGCCCCAGCATTTT
D: TRBD1
size: -
V: TRBV24-1
J: TRBJ1-5

CDR3: CASSSQGTETQYF
DNA: TGCGCCAGCAGCTCTCAGGGGACTGAGACCCAGTACTTC
D: -
size: many
V: TRBV5-1
J: TRBJ2-5

CDR3: CASSSTGPNQPQHF
DNA: TGTGCCAGTAGTTCAACAGGGCCCAATCAGCCCCAGCATTTT
D: -
size: many
V: TRBV19
J: TRBJ1-5

CDR3: CSAKSSPGEKLFF
DNA: TGCAGTGCCAAATCCTCACCGGGGGAAAAACTGTTTTTT
D: -
size: many
V: TRBV20-1
J: TRBJ1-4

CDR3: CASSYQGLAGDYEQYF
DNA: TGTGCCAGCAGTTACCAAGGACTAGCGGGCGACTACGAGCAGTACTTC
D: TRBD2
size: -
V: TRBV6-5
J: TRBJ2-7

CDR3: CASSLSGDSNQPQHF
DNA: TGTGCCAGTAGTTTGTCAGGCGATAGCAATCAGCCCCAGCATTTT
D: -
size: -
V: TRBV19
J: TRBJ1-5

CDR3: CSGLGAGETQYF
DNA: TGCAGTGGACTTGGGGCGGGGGAGACCCAGTACTTC
D: -
size: many
V: TRBV20-1
J: TRBJ2-5

CDR3: CASSVGEYRETQYF
DNA: TGTGCCAGCAGCGTAGGCGAGTATCGGGAGACCCAGTACTTC
D: -
size: many
V: TRBV9
J: TRBJ2-5

CDR3: CSVGEVGHEQYF
DNA: TGCAGCGTTGGAGAGGTGGGTCACGAGCAGTACTTC
D: -
size: once
V: TRBV29-1
J: TRBJ2-7

CDR3: CASSPRDKPNTEAFF
DNA: TGTGCCAGCAGCCCGCGGGACAAACCGAACACTGAAGCTTTCTTT
D: -
size: -
V: TRBV11-1
J: TRBJ1-1

CDR3: CASSPLGTSTPYEQYF
DNA: TGTGCCAGCAGCCCTCTAGGCACCAGTACCCCGTACGAGCAGTACTTC
D: -
size: many
V: TRBV7-8
J: TRBJ2-7

CDR3: CATSSSTGLGNQPQHF
DNA: TGTGCCACCAGCAGTTCGACAGGTTTGGGGAATCAGCCCCAGCATTTT
D: -
size: -
V: TRBV15
J: TRBJ1-5

CDR3: CASSIGRDEQFF
DNA: TGCGCCAGCAGCATAGGGAGGGATGAGCAGTTCTTC
D: TRBD2
size: many
V: TRBV5-1
J: TRBJ2-1

CDR3: CSVDGTGGSGYTF
DNA: TGCAGCGTTGATGGGACAGGGGGAAGCGGCTACACCTTC
D: TRBD1
size: few
V: TRBV29-1
J: TRBJ1-2

CDR3: CSVDGTRDNERFF
DNA: TGCAGCGTCGACGGGACCAGAGACAATGAGCGGTTCTTC
D: -
size: -
V: TRBV29-1
J: TRBJ2-1

CDR3: CATSRGVALAKNIQYF
DNA: TGTGCCACCAGCAGAGGAGTTGCTTTAGCCAAAAACATTCAGTACTTC
D: -
size: many
V: TRBV15
J: TRBJ2-4

CDR3: CASSLVLNEQFF
DNA: TGTGCCAGCAGCTTAGTGCTAAATGAGCAGTTCTTC
D: -
size: many
V: TRBV7-2
J: TRBJ2-1

CDR3: CASSFTGPGTEAFF
DNA: TGCGCCAGCAGCTTCACGGGGCCTGGCACTGAAGCTTTCTTT
D: -
size: many
V: TRBV5-1
J: TRBJ1-1